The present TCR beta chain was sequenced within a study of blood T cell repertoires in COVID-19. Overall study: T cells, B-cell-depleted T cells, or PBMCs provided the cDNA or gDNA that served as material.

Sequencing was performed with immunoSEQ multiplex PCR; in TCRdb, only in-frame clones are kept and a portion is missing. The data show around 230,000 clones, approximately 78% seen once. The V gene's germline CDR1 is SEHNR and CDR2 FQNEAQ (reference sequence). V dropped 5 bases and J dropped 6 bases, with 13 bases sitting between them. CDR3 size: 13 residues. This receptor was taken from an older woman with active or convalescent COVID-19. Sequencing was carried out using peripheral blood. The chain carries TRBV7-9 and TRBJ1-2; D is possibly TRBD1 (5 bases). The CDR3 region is CASSRRQNHGYTF. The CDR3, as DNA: TGTGCCAGCAGCCGAAGACAGAATCATGGCTACACCTTC.